Below are 8 T cell receptor beta chains sequenced from a single sample in a study of PD-1 blockade in classical Hodgkin lymphoma. Time point: newly diagnosed, previously untreated cHL patient sample. Using immunoSEQ multiplex PCR, the repertoire was profiled, and TCRdb retains in-frame clones only, with some absent. Among fewer than 90,000 clones listed, 85% to 95% were seen once. Sequenced sample: peripheral blood mononuclear cells (PBMCs). The receptors derive from a human donor with classical Hodgkin lymphoma.

This chain links TRBV15 with TRBJ1-2; D ambiguous. This CDR3 comprises 14 residues. Germline values: CDR1 LNHNV, CDR2 YYDKDF (reference sequence). The V gene lost 0 bases and the J gene lost 9 bases, with 14 bases spanning the gap. Written as DNA, the CDR3 is TGTGCCACCAGCAGAGATCCCTCCAGTTATCGCTACACCTTC. Residues: CATSRDPSSYRYTF.

About this clone itself: Other DNA sequences of this sample code for an identical CDR3. The chain couples TRBV2 to TRBJ2-7, with D possibly called TRBD1 or TRBD2 (5 bases each). V was cut by 6 bases and J by 5 bases, with 14 bases left in between. The CDR3 totals 13 residues. Germline V gene lookup returns CDR1 SNHLY and CDR2 FYNNEI. This chain's CDR3 is CASRGRGPDEQYF. The CDR3 nucleotides are TGTGCCAGCAGGGGTCGGGGCCCGGACGAGCAGTACTTC.

The chain combines TRBV28 with TRBJ2-3; 8 bases align to TRBD2. CDR1 is MDHEN and CDR2 is SYDVKM in the germline V gene. This CDR3 region has 15 residues. V was pared by 5 bases and J by 0 bases, with 4 bases of the junction left unmatched. The CDR3 protein is CASSPAGASTDTQYF. The CDR3 DNA reads as TGTGCCAGCAGTCCAGCGGGAGCGAGCACAGATACGCAGTATTTT.

The V call is TRBV6-1, the J call TRBJ2-3; 7 positions agree with TRBD2. In germline, CDR1 is MNHNS, CDR2 SASEGT. Unmatched junction bases numbered 4, after V lost 3 bases and J lost 4 bases. The CDR3 is 14 amino acids. CDR3 in DNA: TGTGCCAGCAGTGAGGGGGGGTACCCAGATACGCAGTATTTT. Protein sequence: CASSEGGYPDTQYF.

The chain links TRBV7-9 to TRBJ1-5, with D hard to call. This CDR3 has 12 residues. Trimming pared 8 bases from V and 6 bases from J, leaving 11 bases between. From germline, CDR1 is SEHNR and CDR2 FQNEAQ (reference sequence). The CDR3 here is CASGVGSQPQHF. CDR3 bases: TGTGCCAGCGGGGTGGGGTCTCAGCCCCAGCATTTT.

In regard to this clone: Because the CDR3's place on the DNA is in doubt, the DNA is left out and the CDR3 is given as listed by TCRdb. The rearrangement uses TRBV28 and TRBJ2-7. The CDR3 extends over 17 residues, inclusive of both ends. The germline gives CDR1 MDHEN, CDR2 SYDVKM. Here the CDR3 reads CARVTLCASSLMHEQYF.

CDR3 sequence reads: CASSSGLAGGKETQYF. As DNA, the CDR3 is TGCGCCAGCAGCTCGGGACTAGCGGGGGGGAAGGAGACCCAGTACTTC. The chain is built from TRBV5-1 and TRBJ2-5, with 16 nucleotides matching TRBD2. Germline CDR1 SGHRS, CDR2 YFSETQ. The CDR3 has 16 residues. V lost 3 bases and J lost 5; bases outside the gene matches: 4.

For the CDR3, the DNA is TGTGCCAGCAGTATAGCGGGAGGAGTCCAAGAGACCCAGTACTTC. Protein product: CASSIAGGVQETQYF. The chain couples TRBV6-5 to TRBJ2-5, with 10 bases aligning to TRBD2. This CDR3 contains 15 residues. V was clipped by 5 bases and J by 1 base; unmatched bases: 4. From germline, CDR1 is MNHEY and CDR2 SVGAGI.